This TCR beta chain was observed in a study of beta chain features in type 1 diabetes. The whole isolated RNA underwent reverse transcription, so sequencing captured expressed TCRB transcripts. Method: immunoSEQ multiplex PCR; TCRdb's copy keeps in-frame clones and lacks some. The sample yields under 300,000 clones, under 13% seen once. Study-wide results and caveats: Shortening of TCRB CDR3s, moderate but significant, appeared in all four CD4+ subsets of Type 1 diabetes patients.

To note about this clone: The antigen is unknown.

V was pared by 4 bases and J by 2 bases, with 14 bases between. The CDR3 consists of 15 residues. Germline V gene lookup returns CDR1 SGHAT and CDR2 FQNNGV. The chain uses TRBV11-2 and TRBJ1-2; maybe TRBD1 (6 bases). Material: naive CD4+ T cells from blood. The source is a man aged 25 to 40 with type 1 diabetes. The CDR3 DNA follows: TGTGCCAGCAGCTCATTGAGAGACAGGAACTATGGCTACACCTTC. Amino acid sequence: CASSSLRDRNYGYTF.